This T cell receptor (beta chain) was identified during a study of control samples from healthy donors and cancer patients (dated by TCRdb to about 2020). Concerning this clone: The antigen this receptor binds is unknown. Base-call qualities are not available, and no considerably larger clone is one nucleotide away.

The germline V and J ends show losses of 3 bases and 6 bases respectively, and no gene match explains 7 bases of the junction. The germline V gene provides CDR1 SGHRS and CDR2 YFSETQ. Taken from cysteine to phenylalanine, the CDR3 has 16 residues. Of all the DNA, just the CDR3 is kept, 48 bases in frame from base 1. To prepare the library, the immunoSEQ multiplex PCR assay was applied. TCRdb carries this immuneACCESS record with in-frame sequences only. Its versions omit some clonotypes, under half of them owing to an unresolved V gene in the studies checked, with the rest unexplained. The table for this sample lists about 80,000 clones; 75% to 85% of them were counted only once. The ten largest clones take up roughly 12% of the sample.

The TCR originated in a man aged 55 to 70 with head and neck cancer. Sequencing input: PBMCs. Here the chain combines TRBV5-1 and TRBJ2-2; 11 middle bases align to TRBD2. The encoded CDR3 is CASSSLLAGVPGELFF. The nucleotide sequence reads TGCGCCAGCAGCTCACTACTAGCGGGAGTGCCCGGGGAGCTGTTTTTT.